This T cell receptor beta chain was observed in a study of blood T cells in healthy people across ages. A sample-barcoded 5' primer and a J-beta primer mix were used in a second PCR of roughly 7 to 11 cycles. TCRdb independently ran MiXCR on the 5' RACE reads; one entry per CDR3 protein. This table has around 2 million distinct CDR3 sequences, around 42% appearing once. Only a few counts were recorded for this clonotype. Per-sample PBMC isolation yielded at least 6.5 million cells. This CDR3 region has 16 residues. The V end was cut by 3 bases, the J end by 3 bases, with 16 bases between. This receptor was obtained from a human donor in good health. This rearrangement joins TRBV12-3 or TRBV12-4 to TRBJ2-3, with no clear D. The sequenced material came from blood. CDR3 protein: CASSFHAGRSTDTQYF. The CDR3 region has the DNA TGTGCCAGCAGTTTCCACGCCGGACGGAGTACAGATACGCAGTATTTT.